The 27 T cell receptor beta chains given below trace back to one sample, sequenced in a study of monozygotic twins with inflammatory bowel disease. TCRdb reworked the 5' RACE reads into one entry per CDR3 protein, no DNA. Here the sample table reports about 200,000 distinct CDR3 sequences. Sequenced input: blood. These TCRs come from a human donor with ulcerative colitis or Crohn's disease, or a healthy co-twin of an affected twin (not recorded which).

The chain has TRBV6-5 and TRBJ2-7; TCRdb reports TRBD2, a call that lacks DNA to check it against. The CDR3 is 12 residues long. Germline V gene lookup returns CDR1 MNHEY and CDR2 SVGAGI. CDR3 loop: CASMGLASPQYF.

The rearrangement joins TRBV12-3 or TRBV12-4 to TRBJ2-1; lacking DNA, the TRBD2 call made by TCRdb goes unchecked. There are 22 residues in the CDR3. The CDR3 sequence: CASSLIAGLRTSFFDLYNEQFF.

This chain joins TRBV19 and TRBJ1-5; lacking DNA, the TRBD1 call made by TCRdb goes unchecked. There are 14 residues in the CDR3. Germline V gives CDR1 LNHDA, CDR2 SQIVND (reference sequence). The CDR3 sequence is CASSIGGNNQPQHF.

This rearrangement joins TRBV19 to TRBJ2-1; the TCRdb call, TRBD1, lacks DNA for checking. The CDR3 runs 14 residues. In germline, CDR1 is LNHDA, CDR2 SQIVND (reference sequence). The CDR3 reads CASSIREIAQGMFF.

CDR3 region: CASSLEADPNRLEETQYF. The V call is TRBV11-2, the J call TRBJ2-5; TCRdb's assignment of TRBD2 cannot be checked, as there is no DNA. This CDR3 comprises 18 residues. Germline CDR1 is SGHAT and CDR2 is FQNNGV.

V usage is TRBV20-1 and J usage is TRBJ1-4; lacking DNA, the TRBD1 call made by TCRdb goes unchecked. This CDR3 has 16 residues. The germline CDR1 and CDR2 sequences are DFQATT and SNEGSKA (reference sequence). The CDR3 spells CSARVLQGATNEKLFF.

CDR3 sequence: CASSSGQGKGNTEAFF. The chain couples TRBV12-3 or TRBV12-4 to TRBJ1-1; the D gene TCRdb calls, TRBD1, cannot be checked with no DNA. The CDR3 is made up of 16 amino acids.

The CDR3 reads CATSRDTSVGELFF. The V gene is TRBV15, the J gene TRBJ2-2; TCRdb proposes TRBD2, but this gene call is untestable without DNA. Germline loops: CDR1 LNHNV, CDR2 YYDKDF (reference sequence). CDR3 length: 14 residues.

The chain carries TRBV7-2 and TRBJ2-5; the TCRdb call, TRBD2, lacks DNA for checking. In germline, CDR1 is SGHTA, CDR2 FQGNSA. The CDR3 runs to 17 residues. CDR3 region: CASSPGLAATTQETQYF.

The chain has TRBV18 and TRBJ2-5. This CDR3 has 15 residues. Germline values: CDR1 KGHSH, CDR2 LQKENI. The CDR3 sequence: CASSPPGFNQETQYF.

The V call is TRBV20-1, the J call TRBJ2-1; TCRdb returns TRBD2, unconfirmable since there is no DNA. The germline V gene has CDR1 DFQATT and CDR2 SNEGSKA (reference sequence). CDR3 length: 14 residues. The CDR3 sequence is CSARGASGIIEQFF.

V and J are TRBV7-2 and TRBJ2-7; with no DNA, the TCRdb D assignment of TRBD1 cannot be verified. The V gene's germline CDR1 is SGHTA and CDR2 FQGNSA. The CDR3 has 16 residues. The CDR3: CASSLVRAADSYEQYF. The variable domain in full, completed from reference TRBV7-2 and TRBJ2-7, reads GAGVSQSPSNKVTEKGKDVELRCDPISGHTALYWYRQSLGQGLEFLIYFQGNSAPDKSGLPSDRFSAERTGGSVSTLTIQRTQQEDSAVYLCASSLVRAADSYEQYFGPGTRLTVT.

V is TRBV7-2 and J is TRBJ2-7; the D call of TRBD1 rests on TCRdb alone, since no DNA is present to check it. Germline values: CDR1 SGHTA, CDR2 FQGNSA. The CDR3 runs to 14 residues. This CDR3 is CASSLRSGSYEQYF.

This rearrangement joins TRBV5-1 to TRBJ1-2. From germline, CDR1 is SGHRS and CDR2 YFSETQ. The CDR3 runs to 13 residues. CDR3 protein: CASKGPAGYGYTF. Full variable domain (remainder filled in from reference TRBV5-1 and TRBJ1-2): KAGVTQTPRYLIKTRGQQVTLSCSPISGHRSVSWYQQTPGQGLQFLFEYFSETQRNKGNFPGRFSGRQFSNSRSEMNVSTLELGDSALYLCASKGPAGYGYTFGSGTRLTVV.

The V and J genes are TRBV7-2 and TRBJ2-7; TCRdb designates TRBD2, a call that cannot be tested without DNA. The CDR3 length is 15 residues. CDR1 and CDR2 (germline): SGHTA, FQGNSA. CDR3 region: CASSLMAGGSYEQYF.

CDR3 sequence: CSARDLRQGFSYEQYF. The chain employs TRBV20-1 and TRBJ2-7; no DNA is available, so the TRBD1 call from TCRdb remains unchecked. Per the germline V gene, CDR1 is DFQATT and CDR2 is SNEGSKA (reference sequence). The CDR3 extends over 16 amino acids.

The chain couples TRBV5-1 to TRBJ2-7; TCRdb gives TRBD1 as the D gene, but with no DNA this cannot be confirmed. Germline assignment: CDR1 SGHRS and CDR2 YFSETQ. This CDR3 spans 14 amino acids. Here the CDR3 reads CASSVTGTGLEQYF.

The gene calls are TRBV29-1 and TRBJ2-1. This CDR3 has 12 amino acids. Germline lookup yields CDR1 SQVTM and CDR2 ANQGSEA. The CDR3 region is CSASTWVNEQFF.

The chain recombines TRBV10-3 with TRBJ2-7; TCRdb picks TRBD1, but there is no DNA to check that call. This CDR3 is built from 14 residues. Germline V lookup: CDR1 ENHRY, CDR2 SYGVKD. The CDR3 reads CAISQGTGNYEQYF.

The CDR3 sequence: CATRGIDFLGDNEQFF. The V gene is TRBV15, the J gene TRBJ2-1; TCRdb selects TRBD1, and the lack of DNA leaves this call unchecked. The length of the CDR3 is 16 residues. CDR1 is LNHNV and CDR2 is YYDKDF in the germline V gene (reference sequence). Looking up the rest from reference TRBV15 and TRBJ2-1 gives the full variable domain: DAMVIQNPRYQVTQFGKPVTLSCSQTLNHNVMYWYQQKSSQAPKLLFHYYDKDFNNEADTPDNFQSRRPNTSFCFLDIRSPGLGDTAMYLCATRGIDFLGDNEQFFGPGTRLTVL.

The V gene is TRBV29-1, the J gene TRBJ1-1; TCRdb returns TRBD1, unconfirmable since there is no DNA. CDR1 is SQVTM, CDR2 ANQGSEA, per germline. The CDR3 totals 17 residues. The chain's CDR3 is CSVEDNGQGKVNTEAFF.

The J gene is TRBJ2-2, the V gene TRBV6-5; there is no DNA to check the TCRdb D call of TRBD1. The CDR3 contains 16 residues. Germline CDR1 reads MNHEY; CDR2 reads SVGAGI. The CDR3 region is CASSFHRGDHPGELFF.

The rearrangement joins TRBV7-2 to TRBJ1-5. CDR1 and CDR2 (germline): SGHTA, FQGNSA. The CDR3 runs 14 residues. CDR3 amino acids: CASSLPTGNQPQHF.

The chain has TRBV25-1 and TRBJ1-1; there is no DNA to check the TCRdb D call of TRBD1. Germline V CDR1 and CDR2: MGHDK, SYGVNS. CDR3 size: 15 residues. The CDR3 protein is CASSEFAGLNTEAFF. The full variable domain, with the rest looked up from reference TRBV25-1 and TRBJ1-1, is EADIYQTPRYLVIGTGKKITLECSQTMGHDKMYWYQQDPGMELHLIHYSYGVNSTEKGDLSSESTVSRIRTEHFPLTLESARPSHTSQYLCASSEFAGLNTEAFFGQGTRLTVV.

The genes are TRBV3-1 and TRBJ2-1; the TCRdb D gene call, TRBD1, has no DNA to confirm it. This CDR3 is built from 15 residues. Germline-derived CDR1 and CDR2 are LGHDT and YNNKEL (reference sequence). The CDR3 region is CASSQLGLGREEQFF.

This chain links TRBV7-9 with TRBJ2-1; the D call of TRBD2 rests on TCRdb alone, since no DNA is present to check it. The germline CDR1 and CDR2 sequences are SEHNR and FQNEAQ (reference sequence). This CDR3 spans 15 amino acids. The CDR3 here is CASSTLAGGPHEQFF.

This chain uses TRBV6-2 or TRBV6-3 with TRBJ2-2; the D call of TRBD2 rests on TCRdb alone, since no DNA is present to check it. Per the germline V gene, CDR1 is MNHEY and CDR2 is SVGEGT. The CDR3 runs to 15 residues. The CDR3 reads CASSIAGTNTGELFF.